This record concerns one TCR beta chain sequence. The data are from a study of T cell changes during pregnancy in multiple sclerosis. TCRdb keeps only in-frame clones here, not all; method: immunoSEQ multiplex PCR. The sample yields tens of thousands of clones, roughly 93% seen once. CDR1 and CDR2 (germline): MNHEY, SMNVEV (reference sequence). The CDR3 is 15 residues long. Trimming removed 6 bases from V and 5 bases from J, with 20 bases in between. The TCR originated in a female donor with multiple sclerosis, enrolled in a pregnancy study. Sequenced material: peripheral blood, taken after pregnancy. The genes are TRBV27 and TRBJ2-7; a weak D match, TRBD1 (6 bases). This CDR3 is CASSPLQGGSDEQYF. The CDR3 DNA is TGTGCCAGCAGCCCCTTACAGGGTGGTAGTGACGAGCAGTACTTC.